This TCR beta chain comes out of a study of OX40 agonist ivuxolimab in advanced cancers. TCRdb keeps only in-frame clones here, not all; method: immunoSEQ multiplex PCR. The data show 30,000 to 45,000 clones, about 82% seen once. Regarding the study as a whole: Normalized expansion of T-cell clones was also low for some nonresponders. Clones of CD4+ and CD8+ blood T cells grew by week 6 at doses of 0.1 to 3.0 mg/kg.

The CDR3 has 13 amino acids. The V and J ends lost 2 bases and 6 bases respectively, with 5 bases between them. CDR1 is SGHTA and CDR2 is FQGTGA in the germline V gene. There are a few counts of this clone. Antigen: not known. The investigators sampled blood at baseline, at cycle 4 day 1, and at cycle 7 day 1. This TCR was sampled from an adult with an advanced solid tumor such as melanoma, head and neck, liver or kidney cancer. The material was CD4+ or CD8+ T cells sorted from blood, obtained in a trial of the OX40 agonist ivuxolimab. The rearrangement links TRBV7-3 to TRBJ1-6, with D maybe TRBD1 (5 bases). The CDR3 protein is CASSLQGNSPLHF. In DNA, the CDR3 is TGTGCCAGCAGCTTACAGGGTAATTCACCCCTCCACTTT.